This entry describes one TCR beta chain. Its specificity is not known. The method was immunoSEQ multiplex PCR; TCRdb's version includes in-frame clones alone and lacks a portion of them. The data hold fewer than 85,000 clones, with 70% to 90% observed a single time. The CDR3 spans 15 residues. Trimming pared 0 bases from V and 0 bases from J, leaving 8 bases between. Germline V gene sequence: CDR1 SGHRS, CDR2 YFSETQ. The data were obtained in a study of T cell responses to AZD1222 COVID-19 vaccine. Study-level results: The breadth and depth of Spike-specific TCRs increased once two AZD1222 doses had been given.

The specimen was peripheral blood, collected 28 days after the second dose of the MenACWY control vaccine. This receptor was obtained from an adult who received the MenACWY meningococcal vaccine as a control. V usage is TRBV5-1 and J usage is TRBJ2-3; D uncertain. The CDR3 sequence: CASSLGGSSTDTQYF. Written as DNA, the CDR3 is TGCGCCAGCAGCTTGGGGGGATCTAGCACAGATACGCAGTATTTT.